This TCR beta chain was profiled in a study of molecular identifiers for immune sequencing clone quantification (dated by TCRdb to the late 2010s). Study-level background: In a replicate experiment, RNA from roughly 21,000 or 96,000 naive CD8 T cells was split into five aliquots, four of which were sequenced. The study was a methods study using CD8 T cells to benchmark molecular-identifier clustering-based TCR repertoire sequencing (MIDCIRS) and TCR RNA copy counting. Broader findings and caveats from the paper: A single cell's worth of spiked-in Jurkat TCR RNA was reported detectable even among 750,000 to 1,000,000 naive CD8 T cells. When barcode sub-clustering was not used, chimeric consensus sequences inflated TCR diversity, with chimeras reaching as high as 47%. In CMV-specific effector cells, clones with more than 20 RNA copies accounted for over 97% of molecules, whereas in naive cells such clones accounted for under 1%. Highly expanded clone sizes could be underestimated if identical TCR molecules share a barcode. The naive libraries included spiked-in Jurkat TCR RNA (roughly 11 copies' worth), and this RNA is not part of the donor repertoire. Modeling gave approximately 3 recovered TCR RNA copies per cell versus about 10 by digital PCR, implying roughly 30% capture efficiency.

The library was obtained by PCR. Sequencing instrument: Illumina HiSeq 4000. Bulk TCR libraries were prepared as previously described, using TCR primers listed in Table S5. Purification of total RNA was performed with the Qiagen AllPrep DNA/RNA kit. Before any analysis, reads coming from multiple sequencing runs of the same library were combined into one pool. The original methods were these. Reads were retained only if the reads had an exact TCR constant sequence, and the retained reads were trimmed to 150 nt and grouped according to their 12-nt molecular barcodes. Within each barcode group, reads were sub-clustered at a 15% Levenshtein threshold, and quality-weighted consensus sequences were built per RNA molecule. Non-functional sequences were removed, as were lower-count sequences one edit away from another. On the basis of fitting two negative binomial distributions, barcode sub-clusters with fewer than 20% of the maximum read count were discarded. In TCRdb, the public reads were trimmed at Q25 with fastp and aligned with MiXCR, with productive beta chains retained. Identical CDR3 protein sequences are pooled into one entry, listed with their most common genes and DNA. TCRdb's processing, not the authors' own work, is the source of the V and J calls. The sample contains 30,000 to 40,000 distinct CDR3 sequences, 15% to 20% of them found a single time. The ten largest clones take up approximately 1.2% of the sample.

The CDR3 sequence holds 13 residues, the cysteine and phenylalanine included. Only the CDR3 portion is preserved as DNA: 39 bases, with reading frame beginning at the first base. The trim is 5 bases for V and 6 bases for J, with a gap of 14 bases between the germline ends. According to the germline V gene, CDR1 reads MDHEN and CDR2 reads SYDVKM. Libraries of naive CD8 T cells were generated from roughly 20,000 to 1,000,000 sorted cells, with 10%, 30% or 50% of the purified RNA used. Naive CD8 T cells were FACS-sorted as CD8+CD4-CCR7+CD45RA+ on a BD FACSAria II into RLT Plus buffer. Roughly 10 TCR copies' worth of Jurkat RNA were spiked into roughly 20,000-1,000,000 naive CD8 T cell samples to test detection sensitivity. Enrichment of CD8 T cells was performed with RosetteSep CD8+ T Cell Enrichment Cocktail and Ficoll-Paque, after which ACK red cell lysis was carried out. Ten or more counts support this clonotype. Its antigen has not been determined. No much larger clonotype is one base removed from it; base qualities were not supplied.

The sequenced sample consisted of naive CD8+ T cells from blood, with Jurkat cell RNA spiked in. What the cell subset or site label conveys for this sample: FACS-sorted CD8+CD4-CCR7+CD45RA+ naive T cells. The sequence came from a human donor in good health. Some libraries in this study had Jurkat cell RNA spiked in. The rearranged chain carries TRBV28 and TRBJ2-7, with the D gene not clear enough to name. The sequenced DNA is TGTGCCAGCAGTCTTTCTGGGGTGATCGAGCAGTACTTC. The resulting protein is CASSLSGVIEQYF.